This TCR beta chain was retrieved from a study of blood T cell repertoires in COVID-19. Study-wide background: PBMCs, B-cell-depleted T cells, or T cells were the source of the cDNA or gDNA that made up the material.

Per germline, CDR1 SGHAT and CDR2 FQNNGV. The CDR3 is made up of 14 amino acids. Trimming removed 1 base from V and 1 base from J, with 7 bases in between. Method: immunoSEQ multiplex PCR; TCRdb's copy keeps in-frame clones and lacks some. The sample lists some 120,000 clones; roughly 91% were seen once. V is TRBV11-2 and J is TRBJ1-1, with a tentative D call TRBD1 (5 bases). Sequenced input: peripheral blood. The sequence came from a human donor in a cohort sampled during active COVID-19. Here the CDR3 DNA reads TGTGCCAGCAGCTTAGTTACAGGGAACACTGAAGCTTTCTTT. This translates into CASSLVTGNTEAFF. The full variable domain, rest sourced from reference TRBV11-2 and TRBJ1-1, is EAGVAQSPRYKIIEKRQSVAFWCNPISGHATLYWYQQILGQGPKLLIQFQNNGVVDDSQLPKDRFSAERLKGVDSTLKIQPAKLEDSAVYLCASSLVTGNTEAFFGQGTRLTVV.